This TCR beta chain is drawn from a study of T-cell reconstitution after alpha-beta-depleted transplantation in children. Trimming shortened V by 6 bases and J by 6 bases, and 8 bases separated the two germline ends. This CDR3 contains 12 residues. Preparation of the TCRbeta library used unique molecular identifiers. Via MiXCR, TCRdb re-called the PCR reads, giving one row per CDR3 protein. The sample consists of around 200,000 distinct CDR3 sequences, around 7% of them appearing once. In its sample, this clonotype was seen a few times. The specimen comprised PBMCs from the stem cell graft donor, sampled from the stem cell graft. The V call is TRBV12-3 or TRBV12-4, the J call TRBJ2-2; D remains unclear. This clonotype originated in a human donor who donated a stem cell graft to a child with Wiskott-Aldrich syndrome. The CDR3 protein is CASRGPAGELFF. The CDR3 DNA follows: TGTGCCAGCAGAGGGCCCGCCGGGGAGCTGTTTTTT.